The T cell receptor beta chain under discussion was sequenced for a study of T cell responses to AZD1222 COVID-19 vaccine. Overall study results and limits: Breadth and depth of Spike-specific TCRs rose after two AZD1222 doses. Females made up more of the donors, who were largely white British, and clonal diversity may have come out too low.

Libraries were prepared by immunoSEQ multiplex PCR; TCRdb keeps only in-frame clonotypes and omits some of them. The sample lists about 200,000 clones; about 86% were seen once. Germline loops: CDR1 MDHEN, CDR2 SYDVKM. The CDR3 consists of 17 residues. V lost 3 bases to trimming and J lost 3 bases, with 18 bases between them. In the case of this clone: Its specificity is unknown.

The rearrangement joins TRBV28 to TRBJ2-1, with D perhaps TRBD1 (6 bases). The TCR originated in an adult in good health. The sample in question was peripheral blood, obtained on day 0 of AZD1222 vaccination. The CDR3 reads CASSFVRAGRGYNEQFF. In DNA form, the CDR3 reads TGTGCCAGCAGTTTTGTGCGTGCGGGCAGGGGCTACAATGAGCAGTTCTTC.